This T cell receptor (beta chain) was obtained from a study of cytomegalovirus exposure and HLA in healthy donors. Primers for the PCR totalled 60 Vbeta and 13 Jbeta. Assay used: immunoSEQ multiplex PCR; TCRdb lists only in-frame clones, some missing. This repertoire shows 150,000 to 200,000 clones, around 85% found once; its top ten account for 1.9%. The CDR3 consists of 15 residues. Per germline, CDR1 SGHRS and CDR2 YFSETQ. The junction had 10 bases not matched to a gene; V was cut back by 0 bases and J by 12 bases. This clone has a single count. The chain carries TRBV5-1 and TRBJ1-4; 8 positions agree with TRBD1. The sequencing sample was made of PBMCs. The TCR comes from a human donor in good health. The CDR3 protein is CASSLVGQGLRQLFF. For the CDR3, the DNA is TGCGCCAGCAGCTTGGTTGGACAGGGACTAAGACAACTGTTTTTT.